These 20 T cell receptor beta chains were sequenced from one sample in a study of long-term antiretroviral therapy in people with HIV. Runs used v3.0 of the immunoSEQ assay and were done at survey level. The method was immunoSEQ multiplex PCR; TCRdb's version includes in-frame clones alone and lacks a portion of them. The top ten hold about 3% of the sample, which has 25,000 to 35,000 clones, around 97% seen once. The sequencing used unsorted PBMCs, collected 6.9 years after starting antiretroviral therapy. The receptors originated from a man younger than 45 with HIV.

The gene calls are TRBV7-8 and TRBJ2-6; no firm D call. Trimming stripped 5 bases from V and 5 bases from J, with 22 bases between. This CDR3 region has 18 residues. Germline V gives CDR1 SGHVS, CDR2 FQNEAQ. CDR3 region: CASSGIMFTHSRANVLTF. The CDR3 nucleotides read TGTGCCAGCAGCGGAATAATGTTTACCCACAGTCGGGCCAACGTCCTGACTTTC. The whole variable domain, filled in from reference TRBV7-8 and TRBJ2-6, reads GAGVSQSPRYKVAKRGQDVALRCDPISGHVSLFWYQQALGQGPEFLTYFQNEAQLDKSGLPSDRFFAERPEGSVSTLKIQRTQQEDSAVYLCASSGIMFTHSRANVLTFGAGSRLTVL.

This chain connects TRBV18 to TRBJ2-1; D gene unclear. V lost 2 bases and J 3 bases, leaving 14 bases between the germline ends. The CDR3 has 16 residues. Germline V lookup: CDR1 KGHSH, CDR2 LQKENI. Here the CDR3 reads CASSPLTALFYNEQFF. The CDR3 nucleotides read TGTGCCAGCTCACCATTGACGGCGCTTTTCTACAATGAGCAGTTCTTC. Using reference TRBV18 and TRBJ2-1 for the parts outside the CDR3, the full variable domain is NAGVMQNPRHLVRRRGQEARLRCSPMKGHSHVYWYRQLPEEGLKFMVYLQKENIIDESGMPKERFSAEFPKEGPSILRIQQVVRGDSAAYFCASSPLTALFYNEQFFGPGTRLTVL.

J is TRBJ2-1 and V is TRBV7-9; 9 bases align to TRBD1. The CDR3 is 15 residues long. CDR1 and CDR2 from the germline V gene are SEHNR and FQNEAQ (reference sequence). The trim removed 1 base at V and 6 bases at J, leaving 4 bases unmatched. CDR3 protein: CASSLGPGQGNEQFF. In nucleotides, the CDR3 is TGTGCCAGCAGCTTAGGACCGGGACAGGGCAATGAGCAGTTCTTC.

V gene TRBV11-2 combines with J gene TRBJ1-1; 8 nucleotides agree with TRBD1. The J segment lost 2 bases and the V segment lost 3 bases, leaving 5 bases of the junction unmatched. CDR3 length: 15 amino acids. Germline V gene sequence: CDR1 SGHAT, CDR2 FQNNGV. In nucleotides, the CDR3 is TGTGCCAGCAGCTTGGGGACAGGTACTAACACTGAAGCTTTCTTT. This codes for CASSLGTGTNTEAFF.

The rearrangement links TRBV4-1 to TRBJ1-2; 7 bases are a match to TRBD1. The CDR3 runs 17 residues. Germline CDR1 is MGHRA and CDR2 is YSYEKL. Losses at the gene ends were 0 bases for V and 1 base for J; bases not matched to a gene: 8. The CDR3 loop reads CASSQDQGEALNYGYTF. The CDR3 DNA follows: TGCGCCAGCAGCCAAGATCAGGGGGAGGCTCTTAACTATGGCTACACCTTC.

This clone was observed once. V and J are TRBV6-6 and TRBJ1-2; D possibly corresponds to TRBD1 (6 bases). Trimming took 6 bases from V and 8 from J, leaving 19 bases between them. This CDR3 spans 14 amino acids. The germline V gene has CDR1 MNHNY and CDR2 SVGAGI (reference sequence). This CDR3 reads CASSGQRASLGYTF. In DNA form, the CDR3 reads TGTGCCAGCAGCGGACAGCGAGCGTCCCTCGGCTACACCTTC.

V and J are TRBV16 and TRBJ1-5; D unclear. The V gene lost 0 bases and the J gene lost 6 bases, with 6 bases spanning the gap. The CDR3 has 13 amino acids. Per the germline V gene, CDR1 is KGHSY and CDR2 is FQNENV. CDR3: CASSQSVGQPQHF. The CDR3 DNA follows: TGTGCCAGCAGCCAATCGGTTGGTCAGCCCCAGCATTTT.

This chain links TRBV5-1 with TRBJ1-1; D might be TRBD1 (5 bases). Germline-derived CDR1 and CDR2 are SGHRS and YFSETQ. V dropped 2 bases and J dropped 7 bases, with 15 bases sitting between them. The CDR3 has 14 residues. This chain's CDR3 is CASSLRGRGFEAFF. CDR3 bases: TGCGCCAGCAGCTTAAGAGGGAGGGGATTTGAAGCTTTCTTT.

The chain links TRBV18 to TRBJ1-2, with TRBD1 matching over 9 bases. The junction had 3 bases not matched to a gene; V was cut back by 3 bases and J by 4 bases. The CDR3 consists of 14 residues. Looked up from germline, CDR1 is KGHSH and CDR2 is LQKENI. DNA for the CDR3: TGTGCCAGCTCACCGGGACAGGGAAGCTATGGCTACACCTTC. As protein: CASSPGQGSYGYTF.

V gene TRBV2 combines with J gene TRBJ1-5; TRBD1 aligns across 7 bases. CDR1 and CDR2 from the germline V gene are SNHLY and FYNNEI. Germline trimming cut 6 bases from V and 3 bases from J; bases unmatched to any gene: 5. The length of the CDR3 is 14 residues. The CDR3 DNA follows: TGTGCCAGCAGCTCTAGGGGGCACAATCAGCCCCAGCATTTT. This gives the protein CASSSRGHNQPQHF.

This chain joins TRBV6-1 and TRBJ1-5; D gene uncertain. Germline CDR1 and CDR2: MNHNS and SASEGT. Trimming took off 3 bases at V and 4 bases at J, with 4 bases between the two ends. The CDR3 extends over 12 amino acids. Written as DNA, the CDR3 is TGTGCCAGCAGTGACTGGAATCAGCCCCAGCATTTT. Encoded protein: CASSDWNQPQHF.

In DNA, the CDR3 is TGTGCCAGCAGCCACGGGCCTCCAAATGAAAAACTGTTTTTT. Amino acid sequence: CASSHGPPNEKLFF. The chain couples TRBV7-8 to TRBJ1-4; D remains ambiguous. Trimming left V 5 bases short and J 5 bases short, with 12 bases between. Per germline, CDR1 SGHVS and CDR2 FQNEAQ. The CDR3 covers 14 residues.

V gene TRBV11-2 combines with J gene TRBJ1-2; 7 bases fit TRBD1. The ends lost 4 bases at V and 4 bases at J; junction bases unmatched: 12. Germline V gene sequence: CDR1 SGHAT, CDR2 FQNNGV. The CDR3 has 16 residues. This chain's CDR3 is CASSSGERGLGYGYTF. In DNA form, the CDR3 reads TGTGCCAGCAGCTCCGGGGAGAGGGGGCTAGGCTATGGCTACACCTTC.

This chain connects TRBV6-6 to TRBJ2-1, with 9 bases aligning to TRBD2. V lost 5 bases, J lost 8 bases, and 7 bases stayed unmatched. This CDR3 contains 14 residues. Per germline, CDR1 MNHNY and CDR2 SVGAGI (reference sequence). Here the CDR3 reads CASSLAGPPHEQFF. In nucleotides, the CDR3 is TGTGCCAGCAGTCTAGCGGGACCTCCCCATGAGCAGTTCTTC.

The J gene is TRBJ2-2, the V gene TRBV11-1, with 8 bases fitting TRBD2. The CDR3 runs to 16 residues. The ends lost 1 base at V and 4 bases at J; junction bases unmatched: 5. Germline CDR1 reads SGHAT; CDR2 reads FQDESV (reference sequence). The CDR3 protein is CASSLGAGALTGELFF. In DNA, the CDR3 is TGTGCCAGCAGCTTAGGAGCGGGGGCCCTCACCGGGGAGCTGTTTTTT.

The chain carries TRBV6-4 and TRBJ1-1, with 7 positions matching TRBD1. Trimming cost V 4 bases and J 0 bases; bases outside gene matches: 11. Germline V gene lookup returns CDR1 MRHNA and CDR2 SNTAGT. The CDR3 covers 17 residues. In nucleotides, the CDR3 is TGTGCCAGCAGTGGATCCCGCAGGGGGTTTATGAACACTGAAGCTTTCTTT. This gives the protein CASSGSRRGFMNTEAFF.

The chain uses TRBV2 and TRBJ2-7, with D uncertain. V dropped 3 bases and J dropped 4 bases, with 16 bases sitting between them. CDR3 size: 15 residues. Germline values: CDR1 SNHLY, CDR2 FYNNEI. The CDR3 reads CASSEAGPSAYEQYF. The CDR3 DNA is TGTGCCAGCAGTGAGGCCGGGCCCTCGGCGTACGAGCAGTACTTC.

The rearrangement uses TRBV18 and TRBJ1-5, with D hard to call. The CDR3 is 14 residues long. The germline V gene has CDR1 KGHSH and CDR2 LQKENI. V lost 6 bases and J lost 7, with 16 bases in between. The CDR3 region is CASSNPNAGQPQHF. CDR3 nucleotides: TGTGCCAGCTCCAACCCTAACGCGGGACAGCCCCAGCATTTT.

This chain uses TRBV9 with TRBJ1-2; tentative D call: TRBD1 (5 bases). The V end lost 3 bases, the J end lost 5 bases, and 23 bases lay between the germline ends. The CDR3 covers 17 residues. Germline CDR1 and CDR2: SGDLS and YYNGEE. In nucleotides, the CDR3 is TGTGCCAGCAGCGGGGGTAGAGGGACTGACTATAGTTATGGCTACACCTTC. This encodes CASSGGRGTDYSYGYTF.

V and J are TRBV19 and TRBJ2-3, with a weak D call TRBD1 (5 bases). The CDR3 runs 14 residues. The V gene's germline CDR1 is LNHDA and CDR2 SQIVND (reference sequence). Trimming stripped 6 bases from V and 5 bases from J, with 15 bases between. CDR3 nucleotide sequence: TGTGCCAGTAGCCCATCGACAAGGGGAGATACGCAGTATTTT. Translation: CASSPSTRGDTQYF.